This T cell receptor beta chain stems from a study of cytomegalovirus exposure and HLA in healthy donors (dated by TCRdb to 2015 to 2018). About the full investigation: An earlier analysis of some 600 of the donors reported 250 to 350 Gb of sequence data and some 110 million unique TCR beta sequences obtained from about 200 million T cells. The number of typed donors differed by locus: about 629-640 for A, B, C, DRB1 and DQB1; approximately 540 for DQA1; 606 for DPA1; and 400 to 480 for DPB1. Among the roughly 390 genotyped donors, under 90% belonged to the genetic ancestry cluster associated with self-reported Caucasian donors. An early release that covered roughly 600 HLA-typed donors contained around 300 gigabases of sequencing data and 70 million to 100 million unique TCR sequences. In a later genetic analysis, genome-wide SNP genotypes for about three fifths of the roughly 670 donors were used, and that subset was treated as a discovery cohort. Among some 400 genotyped donors of the cohort, an average of approximately 250,000 unique TCR beta nucleotide sequences were sequenced per donor, about a sixth of them non-productive. High-throughput TCR immunosequencing, statistical association of individual TCRs with disease status, and machine learning were combined to predict cytomegalovirus infection status. In a later analysis, previously published TCR beta repertoires from more than 500 donors were re-analyzed and high-resolution HLA genotyping was added so that TCR occurrence patterns could be studied. All discovery cohort repertoires had been generated on a single sequencing platform. Donor age, sex, ethnicity and CMV serostatus were compiled alongside the repertoire data. Besides the first cohort of roughly 640 subjects, a separate validation cohort made up of around 120 different subjects was used. The study profiled the T cell repertoires of 550 to 700 subjects by immunosequencing and related them to cytomegalovirus serostatus. Class I and class II HLA loci were covered by the typing at four-digit resolution. The aim of the study was to test whether cataloging public T cell receptors could identify signatures of past pathogen exposure. Because of strong linkage in the cohort, five DR-DQ haplotypes were treated as single units for association and clustering. In the later analysis, no new phenotypic data were used to find candidate immune exposures; instead, reliance was placed on TCR beta sequences and their occurrence across donors. An earlier analysis of several hundred of the donors used high-throughput TCR beta sequencing to judge whether each TCR beta V gene segment behaved as functional or pseudogenic.

From the germline V gene, CDR1 is SQVTM and CDR2 is ANQGSEA. V loses 3 bases, J loses 5 bases, and the germline ends lie 19 bases apart. The CDR3 has 15 amino acids, counting the end cysteine and phenylalanine. The sequence is cut down to CDR3 DNA, 45 bases in frame from base 1. General study outcomes and caveats: In a later analysis, HLA-associated TCR beta chains were found to be more clonally expanded and to have lower generation probabilities than equally common non-associated chains. A later genetic analysis reported fewer N-insertions in productive TCRs among donors in an Asian-associated ancestry cluster than the approximately 670-donor mean. The 87-base-pair reads could not distinguish some IMGT-functional V segments, including TRBV6-2 and TRBV6-3, so those segments were excluded. Sequencing depth was assumed to be roughly uniform across donors in the presence/absence analyses, though that assumption may not hold. In an earlier analysis of about 600 of the donors, most TCR beta V segments appeared in productive rearrangements about 87% or about 30% of the time, broadly matching IMGT annotations. It was suggested by the authors that the approach could potentially be generalized to other disease states and immunological phenotypes. About 17 rarely observed V segments, including chromosome 9 orphons, were excluded from the earlier analysis of a few hundred of the donors because counts were too low. In both the original and validation cohorts, the classifier was reported to diagnose cytomegalovirus status with high specificity and sensitivity. Specific HLA alleles were associated with 15,000 to 20,000 TCR beta sequences at a false discovery rate of 0.05 in a later analysis. A further reported finding was that TCR beta sequences accurately predicted the HLA-A and HLA-B alleles for most subjects in the first cohort. The study gave a list of 150 to 200 TCR beta chains associated with cytomegalovirus. An association between a missense DCLRE1C variant and V-gene and J-gene trimming of TCR beta chains was found in a later genetic analysis and replicated in an independent cohort. CMV serostatus was the only immune exposure information available for the cohort. Most TCR sequences were observed very rarely across donors, whereas some public TCRs were present in many individuals. Because HLA typing was unavailable for some donors at each locus, only the typed subset was used in association tests. Assigning TCR associations to individual alleles was difficult when HLA alleles, especially DR and DQ, strongly co-occurred. According to a later analysis, parvovirus B19, influenza, CMV and Epstein-Barr virus appeared linked to several top co-occurrence clusters. Correlated functional status among segregating V segments might reflect linkage disequilibrium, but an unknown experimental factor could not be ruled out. A cluster of highly shared sequence variants was judged likely to be a technical artifact of the sequencing pipeline. A later analysis found that TCR association rates varied across HLA loci, with DRB1 alleles showing the most associated TCRs and HLA-C alleles the fewest. In this cohort, only TCR beta chains were sequenced, and detectable features were limited by the absence of alpha or paired-chain data. In vitro tests confirmed that three of the cytomegalovirus-associated TCR beta chains recognize cytomegalovirus antigens. Most CMV-associated TCR beta chains appeared to be HLA-restricted in a later analysis, and the HLA associations seemed to be driven largely by CMV exposure.

Receptors were amplified or captured by the immunoSEQ multiplex PCR assay. For the multiplex PCR, a mixture combining 60 forward primers for TCR Vbeta segments and 13 reverse primers for TCR Jbeta segments was used. The CDR3 region of rearranged TCR beta genes was amplified from genomic DNA by a multiplex PCR assay. Amplified TCR beta libraries were sequenced as 87-base-pair reads on the Illumina HiSeq System. Per the original workflow: In a later analysis, tens of millions of unique TCR beta chains were counted across the approximately 640 repertoires, and roughly 10 million of these chains were shared by at least two donors. Raw reads were error-corrected and collapsed into unique sequences by a nearest-neighbor algorithm in which closely related sequences were merged to remove PCR and sequencing errors. Alignment of CDR3 sequences to IMGT reference sequences was used to assign V, D and J gene segments. For a sequence to be retained, a match of at least six nucleotides to both a V gene segment and a J gene segment was required. Rearrangements were classified as productive when the CDR3 lacked stop codons and remained in frame with V and J, and all other rearrangements were classified as non-productive. Following IMGT convention, CDR3 was defined as the stretch from the second conserved V-encoded cysteine up to the conserved J-encoded phenylalanine. In an earlier analysis of more than 550 of the donors, sequences lacking an unambiguous match to a single V gene segment were excluded. An earlier analysis of approximately 590 of the donors called V segments functional above 56.7% productive rearrangements and segregating when the between-donor standard deviation exceeded 5%. To diagnose cytomegalovirus status from the catalog of TCR beta chain sequences, a statistical classification framework was built. A later analysis assigned V and J genes by comparing TCR nucleotide sequences with IMGT/GENE-DB human TR gene sequences. The TCRdist pipeline was used in a later analysis to assign CDR3 sequences and most-parsimonious VDJ recombination scenarios. A later analysis defined each TCR beta chain by its CDR3 amino acid sequence plus V-gene family, and excluded reads lacking a unique V-gene family. In a later analysis, 450 to 600 highly shared, low-generation-probability nucleotide sequences were removed to address suspected cross-contamination and a sequencing artifact. In a later analysis, a clonal expansion index was calculated for each public chain from normalized within-repertoire ranks of inferred template counts. In a later analysis, generation probabilities were computed using a VDJ recombination model fitted to out-of-frame rearrangements, and the results were checked against IGoR. Hypergeometric tests were used in a later analysis to score TCR-TCR, TCR-HLA and TCR-CMV co-occurrence, with a repertoire-size bias correction applied to the TCR pairs. False discovery rates were estimated in a later analysis by permuting HLA or CMV assignments 20 times. In a later analysis, co-occurring TCRs were grouped using DBSCAN, with TCRdist sequence similarity added in when clustering inside HLA-allele-positive subsets. Repertoires with fewer than 30,000 or more than 120,000 public chains were left out of co-occurrence clustering, as were four to six repertoires with anomalous nucleotide sharing. TCRdb retrieved this table from immuneACCESS and kept in-frame rearrangements only. Not all clones are present; in checked studies, unresolved V genes account for under half, and no reason is known for the remainder. That table supplies the V and J calls and clone size; D and trimming were determined from the DNA. A total of 120,000 or so clones appear in this sample, 15% of them only once. The ten largest clonotypes hold 1.9% of the sample.

The cohort consisted of 600 to 700 healthy bone marrow donors. All cohort members were sampled while nominally healthy, although unrecorded immune exposures were likely present. The donor was CMV seronegative and was included in the group of 352 seronegative cohort members. A peripheral blood sample was provided by each donor, and peripheral blood mononuclear cells were used for TCR beta sequencing. The Qiagen DNeasy Blood Extraction Kit was used to extract genomic DNA from the blood cell samples. This clone was detected only a few times. Which antigen it targets is not known. Base qualities were left out, and no much larger clone turns up one base away.

The sequenced sample consisted of PBMCs. The rearranged segments are TRBV29-1 and TRBJ2-5; the D region possibly corresponds to TRBD1 (5 bases align). The origin of this receptor is a woman under 30 in good health and CMV-seronegative. The CDR3 amino acid sequence is: CSVEGRTSDTETQYF. In nucleotides, the sequence is TGCAGCGTTGAGGGGCGGACCTCCGACACGGAGACCCAGTACTTC.